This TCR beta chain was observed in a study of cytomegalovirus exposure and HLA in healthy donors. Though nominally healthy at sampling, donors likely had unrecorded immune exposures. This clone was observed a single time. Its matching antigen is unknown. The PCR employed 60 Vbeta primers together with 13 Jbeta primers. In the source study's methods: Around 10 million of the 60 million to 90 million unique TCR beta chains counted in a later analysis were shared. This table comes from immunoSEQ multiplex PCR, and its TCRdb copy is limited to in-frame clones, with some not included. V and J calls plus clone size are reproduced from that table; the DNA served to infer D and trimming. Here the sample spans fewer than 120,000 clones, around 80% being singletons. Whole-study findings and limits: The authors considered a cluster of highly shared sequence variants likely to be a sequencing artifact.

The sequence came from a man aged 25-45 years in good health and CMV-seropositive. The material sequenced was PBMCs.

CDR3 sequence (DNA): TGCAGCGGGAACGACAGGGCCTCGCAAGAGACCCAGTACTTC. Translated: CSGNDRASQETQYF. This rearrangement joins TRBV29-1 to TRBJ2-5, with 7 bases aligning to TRBD1. This CDR3 comprises 14 residues. Germline CDR1 SQVTM, CDR2 ANQGSEA. V was pared by 7 bases and J by 2 bases, with 10 bases of the junction left unmatched.